The clone carrying this T cell receptor (beta chain) appeared once. The antigen is unknown. Naive CD8 cells, CD45RO-negative and positively selected for CCR7, excluded terminally differentiated effector memory CD45RA+ cells. Sequenced by immunoSEQ multiplex PCR; TCRdb stores in-frame clones only, minus some. This sample yields around 1,900,000 clones, of which roughly 93% are seen a single time; around 1.7% belongs to the top ten. The data belong to a study of shared clonotypes between healthy human individuals. Study background: Each donor contributed plates that comprised three CD4 naive, three CD4 memory, two CD8 naive and one CD8 memory.

Study results and caveats: Relative to memory subsets, naive subsets generally showed larger estimated richness. A few donors had about 5.1% of their naive CD4 clonotypes in common.

The receptor was derived from a man younger than 30 in good health. Some clones in this sample may be carry-over from other donors' samples. The material sequenced was naive CD8+ T cells from PBMCs.

The DNA of the CDR3 is TGTGCCAGCAGCTTAATCGGAGATACGCAGTATTTT. It specifies CASSLIGDTQYF. This sequence joins TRBV13 and TRBJ2-3, with D unresolved. This CDR3 contains 12 residues. The germline gives CDR1 PRHDT, CDR2 FYEKMQ (reference sequence). V dropped 2 bases and J dropped 5 bases, with 5 bases sitting between them.